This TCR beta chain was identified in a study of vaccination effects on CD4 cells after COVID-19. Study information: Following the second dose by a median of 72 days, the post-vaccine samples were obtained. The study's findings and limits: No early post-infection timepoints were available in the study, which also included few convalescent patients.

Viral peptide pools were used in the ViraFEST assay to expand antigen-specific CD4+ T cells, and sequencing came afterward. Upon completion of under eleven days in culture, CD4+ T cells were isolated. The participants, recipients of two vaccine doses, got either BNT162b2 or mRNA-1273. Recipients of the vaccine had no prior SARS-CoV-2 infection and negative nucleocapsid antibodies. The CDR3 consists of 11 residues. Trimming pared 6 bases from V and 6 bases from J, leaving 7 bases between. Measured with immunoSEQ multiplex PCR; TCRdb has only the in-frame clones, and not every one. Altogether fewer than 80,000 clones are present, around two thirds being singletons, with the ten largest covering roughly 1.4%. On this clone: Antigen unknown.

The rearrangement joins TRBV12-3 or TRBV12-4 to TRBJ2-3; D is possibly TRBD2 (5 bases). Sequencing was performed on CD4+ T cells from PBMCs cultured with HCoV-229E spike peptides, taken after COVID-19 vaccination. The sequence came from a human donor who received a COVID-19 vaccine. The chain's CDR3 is CASSSGDTQYF. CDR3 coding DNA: TGTGCCAGCAGCTCGGGGGATACGCAGTATTTT.